The source of this TCR beta chain is a study of regulatory and conventional T cells in RAG deficiency. The study's findings and limits: Other subsets showed roughly 10-fold reductions, but Treg unique TCR beta sequences fell 95 to 100-fold in these patients. These Omenn syndrome Treg sorts may hold peripherally activated cells instead. Patient subsets had shorter CDR3s; Omenn Treg-Tconv overlap exceeded 75%. Shannon entropy was markedly lower and Simpson indices higher in RAG-deficient patients than control T-cell subsets.

The sorted conventional CD4+ T cells were CD25-low and CD127-high, with genomic DNA sequenced. Profiled with immunoSEQ multiplex PCR; TCRdb holds only in-frame clones, not every one. Altogether tens of thousands of clones are present, approximately 96% being singletons, with the ten largest covering 0.35%. On this clone: No antigen is known for it.

Another study also made use of these data, one on regulatory T cells. As that report states: The PCR used 52 TRBV and 13 TRBJ primers.

The sequence came from a human donor in good health. The source material was CD25- CD4+ T cells sorted from blood.

In nucleotides, the CDR3 is TGTGCCAGCAGTCTAGGAGACAGGGCAACTAATGAAAAACTGTTTTTT. Translation: CASSLGDRATNEKLFF. The rearrangement uses TRBV28 and TRBJ1-4; 7 positions match TRBD1. The CDR3 has 16 residues. With 5 bases clipped from V and 0 bases from J, the junction kept 6 bases outside the gene matches. The V gene's germline CDR1 is MDHEN and CDR2 SYDVKM.